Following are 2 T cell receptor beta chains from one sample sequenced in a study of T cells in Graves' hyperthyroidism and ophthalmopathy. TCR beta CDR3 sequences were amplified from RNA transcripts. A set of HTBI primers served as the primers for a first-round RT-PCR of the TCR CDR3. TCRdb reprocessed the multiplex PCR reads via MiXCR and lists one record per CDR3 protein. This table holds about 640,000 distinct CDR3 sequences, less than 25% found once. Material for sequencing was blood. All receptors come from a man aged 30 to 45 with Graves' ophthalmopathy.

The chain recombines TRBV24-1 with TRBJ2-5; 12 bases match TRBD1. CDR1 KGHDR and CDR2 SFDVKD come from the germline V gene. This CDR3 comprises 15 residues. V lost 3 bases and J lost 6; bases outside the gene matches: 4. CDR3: CATSDGTGGLKTQYF. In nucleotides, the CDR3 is TGTGCCACCAGTGATGGGACAGGGGGCCTCAAGACCCAGTACTTC.

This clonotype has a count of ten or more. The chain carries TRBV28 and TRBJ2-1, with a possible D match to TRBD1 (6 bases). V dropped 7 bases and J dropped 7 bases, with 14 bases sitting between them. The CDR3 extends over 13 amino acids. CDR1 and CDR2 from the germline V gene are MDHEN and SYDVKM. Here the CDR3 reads CASIDWGLNEQFF. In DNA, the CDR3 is TGTGCCAGCATCGACTGGGGGCTTAATGAGCAGTTCTTC.